This TCR beta chain was identified during a study of T-cell reconstitution after alpha-beta-depleted transplantation in children. Overall study findings and caveats: High day-60 TCRbeta diversity in some patients came from surviving recipient T cells and thymic progenitors. Alpha-beta T cells about two months after transplant reportedly derived from several hundred expanded graft clones. From newly produced T cells came most of the T-cell counts and diversity one year after transplant.

Researchers prepared the TCRbeta library using unique molecular identifiers, the study reports. TCRdb reprocessed the PCR reads with MiXCR, giving one entry per CDR3 protein. The top ten hold 6% to 7% of the sample, which has around 240,000 distinct CDR3 sequences, roughly 8.2% seen once. There are many counts of this clonotype. The antigen remains undetermined. The sample in question was PBMCs, mostly from graft donor cells, obtained 180 days after TCRalphabeta/CD19-depleted stem cell transplant. This receptor was identified in a male patient younger than 18 who had a stem cell transplant for acute lymphoblastic leukemia, so the T cells may come from the graft donor.

The CDR3 spells CASSKTQVLAGETDTQYF. As DNA, the CDR3 is TGTGCCAGCAGCAAAACCCAGGTTTTAGCGGGAGAAACAGATACGCAGTATTTT. The chain combines TRBV21-1 with TRBJ2-3; the table's D call TRBD2 went unverified against the DNA. TRBV21-1 is a pseudogene segment. This CDR3 is 18 amino acids long.